A selection of T cell receptor beta chains follows, all from one sample in a study of identical twins. Using its own MiXCR run on the 5' RACE reads, TCRdb lists one record per CDR3 protein. The profile shows roughly 1,500,000 distinct CDR3 sequences, under 35% of them singletons. The sequenced sample consisted of cord blood. Receptor source: a newborn girl in good health. The CDR3 runs from the conserved cysteine through the conserved F or W. A D gene is named only where the DNA matches it firmly. Clone sizes are given selectively: once, few, many, or a class where the clone is expanded.

TGCGCCAGCAGCCCGTGGGGCAGGGTCTATGGCTACACCTTC	CASSPWGRVYGYTF	NA	NA	TRBV4-1	TRBJ1-2
TGTGCCAGCAGCACGACCTGGGGGGTTGGGGAAAAACTGTTTTTT	CASSTTWGVGEKLFF	few	NA	TRBV27	TRBJ1-4
TGTGCCAGCAGCTCCCGGACTAGCGGGACCGGGAGCTCCTACGAGCAGTACTTC	CASSSRTSGTGSSYEQYF	NA	TRBD2	TRBV4-2	TRBJ2-7
TGTGCCAGCAGAGGACAGGGGTCGGATGGCTACACCTTC	CASRGQGSDGYTF	few	TRBD1	TRBV28	TRBJ1-2
TGTGCCAGCAGCCGTTGGCAAGTGAACACTGAAGCTTTCTTT	CASSRWQVNTEAFF	NA	NA	TRBV12-3/TRBV12-4	TRBJ1-1
TGTGCCAGAGGGGGACAGGTATACAATGAGCAGTTCTTC	CARGGQVYNEQFF	NA	TRBD1	TRBV2	TRBJ2-1
TGTGCCAGCAGGGGGGACAGTAAGAATCAGCCCCAGCATTTT	CASRGDSKNQPQHF	NA	TRBD1	TRBV12-3/TRBV12-4	TRBJ1-5
TGCAGTGCTAGAGTCATTCGGGGGTGGGTACTTCCCGGGGAGCTGTTTTTT	CSARVIRGWVLPGELFF	NA	NA	TRBV20-1	TRBJ2-2
TGTGCCACCAGCAGAGATCATCGGACAGGGTGGACCTACGAGCAGTACTTC	CATSRDHRTGWTYEQYF	NA	TRBD1	TRBV15	TRBJ2-7
TGTGCCAGCAGCGAACGTGTCCCCCAGCATTTT	CASSERVPQHF	few	NA	TRBV6-5	TRBJ1-5
TGTGCCAGCAGTTCGGCGGGGGGAGGACCCAATGAGCAGTTCTTC	CASSSAGGGPNEQFF	NA	TRBD2	TRBV28	TRBJ2-1
TGCAGTGCTATACCCGACACAGATACGCAGTATTTT	CSAIPDTDTQYF	few	NA	TRBV20-1	TRBJ2-3
TGTGCCAGCAGTAGGCGTACTGTGCCCCTCTCTGGAAACACCATATATTTT	CASSRRTVPLSGNTIYF	NA	NA	TRBV2	TRBJ1-3
TGCGCCAGCAGCCCGGTATTCCCTGTCGATGAGCAGTTCTTC	CASSPVFPVDEQFF	few	NA	TRBV4-1	TRBJ2-1
TGTGCCAGCAGTAATCCAGGGGATACTCGCTCCTACGAGCAGTACTTC	CASSNPGDTRSYEQYF	NA	NA	TRBV7-2	TRBJ2-7
TGCAGTGCTAGTGGGGACATGAGTAACTATGGCTACACCTTC	CSASGDMSNYGYTF	few	NA	TRBV20-1	TRBJ1-2
TGTGCCAGCAGCTTAGAGACAGGGGTCTATGGCTACACCTTC	CASSLETGVYGYTF	many	TRBD1	TRBV7-9	TRBJ1-2
TGTGCCAGCAGTGAAGCCCTGACAGGGGGCGGTGAAAAACTGTTTTTT	CASSEALTGGGEKLFF	NA	TRBD1	TRBV25-1	TRBJ1-4
TGTGCCAGCAGTTTATACCCGGGGACGGCCTACGAGCAGTACTTC	CASSLYPGTAYEQYF	NA	NA	TRBV28	TRBJ2-7
TGTGCCAGCATACCTAACTATGGCTACACCTTC	CASIPNYGYTF	NA	NA	TRBV2	TRBJ1-2
TGTGCCAGCAGCCAAGATCGGGGGGACACTGAAGCTTTCTTT	CASSQDRGDTEAFF	NA	NA	TRBV4-2	TRBJ1-1
TGTGCCAGCAGCCAGACTAGCGGGACCGCCAATGAGCAGTACTTC	CASSQTSGTANEQYF	few	TRBD2	TRBV7-2	TRBJ2-7
TGTGCCAGCAGTTTATACCGGAGATCTCAAGAGACCCAGTACTTC	CASSLYRRSQETQYF	NA	NA	TRBV12-3/TRBV12-4	TRBJ2-5
TGTGCCAGCAGTTTATTTTCTGGCTTTCCCCAGCATTTT	CASSLFSGFPQHF	NA	NA	TRBV27	TRBJ1-5
TGTGCCAGTATTGGTAGAGACCAAGAGACCCAGTACTTC	CASIGRDQETQYF	NA	NA	TRBV19	TRBJ2-5
TGTGCCAGCAGTTTATCTGTAGACGGCGTTCTAAGCTCCTACGAGCAGTACTTC	CASSLSVDGVLSSYEQYF	NA	NA	TRBV27	TRBJ2-7
TGTGCCACCAGTTCCGGAACCGGGGAGCTGTTTTTT	CATSSGTGELFF	NA	NA	TRBV24-1	TRBJ2-2
TGTGCCAGCAGCGTAAAATCCCCATTTAGCCCACTAGCGGGAGGCACAGATACGCAGTATTTT	CASSVKSPFSPLAGGTDTQYF	few	TRBD2	TRBV9	TRBJ2-3
TGTGCCAGCAGCCAACGCCTAGCGGGAGGGCGGGGGTACAATGAGCAGTTCTTC	CASSQRLAGGRGYNEQFF	few	TRBD2	TRBV3-1	TRBJ2-1
TGTGCCAGCAGTTCGAACATACGGTGGCTCACTGAAGCTTTCTTT	CASSSNIRWLTEAFF	NA	NA	TRBV12-3/TRBV12-4	TRBJ1-1
TGCAGTGCTAGAGATCTAACCAAGGGTTTTTTGAACACTGAAGCTTTCTTT	CSARDLTKGFLNTEAFF	few	NA	TRBV20-1	TRBJ1-1
TGTGCCACCAGTGACCCGCGGACTAGCGGGAGGGATGCAAATGAGCAGTTCTTC	CATSDPRTSGRDANEQFF	NA	TRBD2	TRBV24-1	TRBJ2-1
TGTGCCAGCTCACTTTCCACGCAGGTGAATGGTGGCTACACCTTC	CASSLSTQVNGGYTF	few	NA	TRBV18	TRBJ1-2
TGCGCCAGCAGCGTCGGGGTAGCGTACGAGCAGTTCTTC	CASSVGVAYEQFF	NA	NA	TRBV4-1	TRBJ2-1
TGCAGTGCTCCCTCCGGCCTCTCCTACGAGCAGTACTTC	CSAPSGLSYEQYF	few	NA	TRBV20-1	TRBJ2-7
TGTGCCAGCAGTCTTCTGGCGGGGGGGCCGATTGAGCAGTTCTTC	CASSLLAGGPIEQFF	few	TRBD2	TRBV6-2/TRBV6-3	TRBJ2-1
TGTGCCAGCGCCGGGACAGCAAGCACAGATACGCAGTATTTT	CASAGTASTDTQYF	NA	TRBD1	TRBV19	TRBJ2-3
TGCGCCAGCAGCCAAACTGGAACAGGTCCCGAAGAGCAGTACTTC	CASSQTGTGPEEQYF	NA	NA	TRBV4-1	TRBJ2-7